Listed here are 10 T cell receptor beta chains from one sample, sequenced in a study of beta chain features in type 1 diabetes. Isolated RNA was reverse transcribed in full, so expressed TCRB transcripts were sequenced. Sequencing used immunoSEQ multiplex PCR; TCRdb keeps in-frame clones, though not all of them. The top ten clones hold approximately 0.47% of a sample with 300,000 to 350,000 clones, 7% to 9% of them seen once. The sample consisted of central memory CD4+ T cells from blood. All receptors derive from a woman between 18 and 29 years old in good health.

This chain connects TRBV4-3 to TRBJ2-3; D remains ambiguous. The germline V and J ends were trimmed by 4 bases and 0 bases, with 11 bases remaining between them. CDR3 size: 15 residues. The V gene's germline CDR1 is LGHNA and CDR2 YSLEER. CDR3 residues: CASSPRPTSTDTQYF. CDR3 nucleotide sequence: TGCGCCAGCAGCCCAAGGCCTACCAGCACAGATACGCAGTATTTT.

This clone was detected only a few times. CDR3: CASSQGTGAYEQYF. In DNA, the CDR3 is TGTGCCAGCTCACAGGGGACGGGCGCCTACGAGCAGTACTTC. The chain carries TRBV18 and TRBJ2-7, with D perhaps TRBD1 or TRBD2 (5 bases each). The CDR3 length is 14 residues. Germline CDR1 and CDR2: KGHSH and LQKENI. The ends were cut back, 4 bases at V and 2 bases at J, with 12 bases in the middle. Based on the CDR3 plus reference TRBV18 and TRBJ2-7, the full variable domain is NAGVMQNPRHLVRRRGQEARLRCSPMKGHSHVYWYRQLPEEGLKFMVYLQKENIIDESGMPKERFSAEFPKEGPSILRIQQVVRGDSAAYFCASSQGTGAYEQYFGPGTRLTVT.

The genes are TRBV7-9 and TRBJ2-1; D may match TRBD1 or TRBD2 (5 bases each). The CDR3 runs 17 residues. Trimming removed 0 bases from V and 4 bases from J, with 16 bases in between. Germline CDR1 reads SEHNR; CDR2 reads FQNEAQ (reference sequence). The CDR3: CASSLARADRTYNEQFF. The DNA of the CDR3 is TGTGCCAGCAGCTTAGCGCGGGCAGACAGAACATACAATGAGCAGTTCTTC. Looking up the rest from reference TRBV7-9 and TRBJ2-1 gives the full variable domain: DTGVSQNPRHKITKRGQNVTFRCDPISEHNRLYWYRQTLGQGPEFLTYFQNEAQLEKSRLLSDRFSAERPKGSFSTLEIQRTEQGDSAMYLCASSLARADRTYNEQFFGPGTRLTVL.

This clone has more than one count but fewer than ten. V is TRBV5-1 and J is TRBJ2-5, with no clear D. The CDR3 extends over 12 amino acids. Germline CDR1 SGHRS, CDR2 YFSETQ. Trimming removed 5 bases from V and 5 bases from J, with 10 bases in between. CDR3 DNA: TGCGCCAGCAGGGACGGTTGGGAGACCCAGTACTTC. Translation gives CASRDGWETQYF.

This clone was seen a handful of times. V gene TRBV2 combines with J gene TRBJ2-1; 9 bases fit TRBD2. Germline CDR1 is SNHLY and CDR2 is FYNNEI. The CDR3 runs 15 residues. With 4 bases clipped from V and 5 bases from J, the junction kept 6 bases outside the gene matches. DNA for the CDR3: TGTGCCAGCAGTGCGAATGCGGGAGGGGACAATGAGCAGTTCTTC. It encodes CASSANAGGDNEQFF.

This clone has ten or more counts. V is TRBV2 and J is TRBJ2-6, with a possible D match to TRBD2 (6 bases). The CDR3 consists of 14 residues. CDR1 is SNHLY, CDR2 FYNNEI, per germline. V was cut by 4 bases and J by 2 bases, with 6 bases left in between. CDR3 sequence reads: CASSGRAGANVLTF. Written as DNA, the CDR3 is TGTGCCAGCAGTGGGAGGGCTGGGGCCAACGTCCTGACTTTC.

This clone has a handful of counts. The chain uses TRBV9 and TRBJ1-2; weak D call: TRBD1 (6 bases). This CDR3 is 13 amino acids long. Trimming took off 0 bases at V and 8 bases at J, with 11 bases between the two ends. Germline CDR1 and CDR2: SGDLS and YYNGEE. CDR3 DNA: TGTGCCAGCAGCGTAGCACAGGGTGTAGGCTACACCTTC. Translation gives CASSVAQGVGYTF.

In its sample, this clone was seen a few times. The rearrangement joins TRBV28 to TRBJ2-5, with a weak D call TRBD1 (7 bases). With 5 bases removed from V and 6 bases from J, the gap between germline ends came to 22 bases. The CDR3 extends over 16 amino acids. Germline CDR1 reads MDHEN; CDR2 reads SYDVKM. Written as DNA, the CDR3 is TGTGCCAGCAGTCCACGGGGGACGGGGACAGAGAAGACCCAGTACTTC. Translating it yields CASSPRGTGTEKTQYF.

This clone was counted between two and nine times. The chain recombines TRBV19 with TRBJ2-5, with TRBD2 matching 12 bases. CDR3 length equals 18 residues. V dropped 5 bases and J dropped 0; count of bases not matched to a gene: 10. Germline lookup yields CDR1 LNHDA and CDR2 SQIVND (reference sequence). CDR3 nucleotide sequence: TGTGCCAGTAGTCTACCTGGACTAGCGGGAAGCAACCAAGAGACCCAGTACTTC. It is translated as CASSLPGLAGSNQETQYF. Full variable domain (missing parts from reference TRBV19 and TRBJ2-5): DGGITQSPKYLFRKEGQNVTLSCEQNLNHDAMYWYRQDPGQGLRLIYYSQIVNDFQKGDIAEGYSVSREKKESFPLTVTSAQKNPTAFYLCASSLPGLAGSNQETQYFGPGTRLLVL.

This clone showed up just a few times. The CDR3 coding sequence is TGTGCCATCAGCGCCTCTAGCGGGAGAAGGGTCACCGGGGAGCTGTTTTTT. Translating it yields CAISASSGRRVTGELFF. The chain couples TRBV10-3 to TRBJ2-2, with 10 positions matching TRBD2. The CDR3 has 17 residues. J lost 4 bases, V lost 6 bases, and 11 bases had no gene match. Germline-derived CDR1 and CDR2 are ENHRY and SYGVKD.